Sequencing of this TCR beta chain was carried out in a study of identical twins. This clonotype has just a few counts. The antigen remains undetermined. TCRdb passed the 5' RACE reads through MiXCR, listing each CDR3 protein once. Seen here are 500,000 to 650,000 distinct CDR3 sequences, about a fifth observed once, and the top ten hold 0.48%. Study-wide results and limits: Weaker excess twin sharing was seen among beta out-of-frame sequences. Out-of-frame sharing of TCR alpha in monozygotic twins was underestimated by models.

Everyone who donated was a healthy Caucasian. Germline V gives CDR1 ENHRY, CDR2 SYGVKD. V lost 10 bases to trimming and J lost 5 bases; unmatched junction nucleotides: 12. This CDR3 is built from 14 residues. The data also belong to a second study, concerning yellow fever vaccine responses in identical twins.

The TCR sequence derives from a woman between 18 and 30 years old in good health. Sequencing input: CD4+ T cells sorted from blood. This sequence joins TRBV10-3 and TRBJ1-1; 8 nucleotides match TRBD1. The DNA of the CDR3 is TGTGCCAGCCTCGGACAGGGAGTAAAAACTGAAGCTTTCTTT. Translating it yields CASLGQGVKTEAFF.